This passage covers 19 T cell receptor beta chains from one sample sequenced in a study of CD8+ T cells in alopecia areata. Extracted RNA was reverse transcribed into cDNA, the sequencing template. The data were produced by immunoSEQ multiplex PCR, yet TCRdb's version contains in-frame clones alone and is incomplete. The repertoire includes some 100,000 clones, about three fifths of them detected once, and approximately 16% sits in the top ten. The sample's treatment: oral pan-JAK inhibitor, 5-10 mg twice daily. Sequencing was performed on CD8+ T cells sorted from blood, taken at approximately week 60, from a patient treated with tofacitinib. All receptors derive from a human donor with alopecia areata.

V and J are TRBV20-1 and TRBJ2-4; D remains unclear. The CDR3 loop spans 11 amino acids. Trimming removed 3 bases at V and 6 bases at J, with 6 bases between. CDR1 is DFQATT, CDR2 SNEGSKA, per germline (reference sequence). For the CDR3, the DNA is TGCAGTGCTAGTTTGGGAAACATTCAGTACTTC. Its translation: CSASLGNIQYF.

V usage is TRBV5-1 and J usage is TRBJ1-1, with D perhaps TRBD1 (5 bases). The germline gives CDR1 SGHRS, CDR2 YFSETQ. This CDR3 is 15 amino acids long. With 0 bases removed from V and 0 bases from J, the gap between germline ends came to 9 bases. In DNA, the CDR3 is TGCGCCAGCAGCTTGGAGACAGTTATGAACACTGAAGCTTTCTTT. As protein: CASSLETVMNTEAFF.

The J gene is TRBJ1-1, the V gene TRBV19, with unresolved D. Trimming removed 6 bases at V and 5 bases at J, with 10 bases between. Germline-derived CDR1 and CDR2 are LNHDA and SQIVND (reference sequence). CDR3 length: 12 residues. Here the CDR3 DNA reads TGTGCCAGTAGGTACGGTGGAACTGAAGCTTTCTTT. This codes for CASRYGGTEAFF. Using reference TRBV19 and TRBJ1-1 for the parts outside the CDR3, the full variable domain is DGGITQSPKYLFRKEGQNVTLSCEQNLNHDAMYWYRQDPGQGLRLIYYSQIVNDFQKGDIAEGYSVSREKKESFPLTVTSAQKNPTAFYLCASRYGGTEAFFGQGTRLTVV.

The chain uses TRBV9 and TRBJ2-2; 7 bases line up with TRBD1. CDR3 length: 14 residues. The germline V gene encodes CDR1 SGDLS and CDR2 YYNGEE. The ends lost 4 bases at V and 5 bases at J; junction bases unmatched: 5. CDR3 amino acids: CASSKGGDTGELFF. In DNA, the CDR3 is TGTGCCAGCAGCAAAGGGGGCGATACCGGGGAGCTGTTTTTT.

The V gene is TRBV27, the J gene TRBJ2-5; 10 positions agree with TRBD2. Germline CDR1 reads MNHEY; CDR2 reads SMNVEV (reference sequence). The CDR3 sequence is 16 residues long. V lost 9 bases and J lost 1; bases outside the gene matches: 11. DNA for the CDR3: TGTGCCAGTAGAGGATCTAGCGGGGGAATCCAAGAGACCCAGTACTTC. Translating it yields CASRGSSGGIQETQYF.

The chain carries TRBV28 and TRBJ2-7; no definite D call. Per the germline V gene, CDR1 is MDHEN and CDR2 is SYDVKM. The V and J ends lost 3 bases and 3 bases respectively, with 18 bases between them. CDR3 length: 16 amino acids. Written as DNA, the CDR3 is TGTGCCAGCAGTTTCTCAGTTCGATCTTCTGGCTACGAGCAGTACTTC. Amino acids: CASSFSVRSSGYEQYF.

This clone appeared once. As DNA, the CDR3 is TGTGCCAGCAGTCCGACAGGGGCCGGAGAGACCCAGTACTTC. Encoded protein: CASSPTGAGETQYF. This chain links TRBV7-3 with TRBJ2-5; 8 bases match TRBD1. Germline V CDR1 and CDR2: SGHTA, FQGTGA. This CDR3 has 14 amino acids. V shed 6 bases, J shed 4 bases, and the junction held 7 bases outside the gene matches.

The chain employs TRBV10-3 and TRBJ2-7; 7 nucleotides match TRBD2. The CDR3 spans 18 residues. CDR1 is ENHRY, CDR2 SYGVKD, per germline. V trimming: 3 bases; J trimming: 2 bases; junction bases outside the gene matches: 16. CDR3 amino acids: CAISEGMKRGNSTYEQYF. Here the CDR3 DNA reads TGTGCCATCAGTGAAGGGATGAAGCGGGGCAATTCCACCTACGAGCAGTACTTC.

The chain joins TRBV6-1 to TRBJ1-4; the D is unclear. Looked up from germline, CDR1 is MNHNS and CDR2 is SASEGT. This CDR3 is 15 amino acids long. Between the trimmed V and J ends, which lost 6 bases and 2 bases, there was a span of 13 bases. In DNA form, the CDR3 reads TGTGCCAGCAGAATTATCGAGGCCACTAATGAAAAACTGTTTTTT. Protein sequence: CASRIIEATNEKLFF.

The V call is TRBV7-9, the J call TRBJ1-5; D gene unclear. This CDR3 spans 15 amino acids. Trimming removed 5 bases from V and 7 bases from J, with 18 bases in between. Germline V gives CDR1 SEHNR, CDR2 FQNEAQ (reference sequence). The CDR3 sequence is CASSPPEHRRQPQHF. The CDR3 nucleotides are TGTGCCAGCAGCCCCCCGGAACACCGCAGGCAGCCCCAGCATTTT. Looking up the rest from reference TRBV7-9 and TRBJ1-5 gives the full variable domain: DTGVSQNPRHKITKRGQNVTFRCDPISEHNRLYWYRQTLGQGPEFLTYFQNEAQLEKSRLLSDRFSAERPKGSFSTLEIQRTEQGDSAMYLCASSPPEHRRQPQHFGDGTRLSIL.

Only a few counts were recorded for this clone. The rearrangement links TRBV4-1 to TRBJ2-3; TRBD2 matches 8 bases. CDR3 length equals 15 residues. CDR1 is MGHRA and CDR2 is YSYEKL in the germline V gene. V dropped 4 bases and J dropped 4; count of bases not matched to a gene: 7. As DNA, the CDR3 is TGCGCCAGCAGCCGCATGACTAGCGTGGCAGATACGCAGTATTTT. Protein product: CASSRMTSVADTQYF.

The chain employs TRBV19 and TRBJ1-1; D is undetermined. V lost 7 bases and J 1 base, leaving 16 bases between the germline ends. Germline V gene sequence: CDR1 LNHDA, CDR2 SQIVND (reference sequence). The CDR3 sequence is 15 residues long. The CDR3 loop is CASTLGPGGNTEAFF. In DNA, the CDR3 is TGTGCCAGTACCCTCGGCCCGGGTGGGAACACTGAAGCTTTCTTT.

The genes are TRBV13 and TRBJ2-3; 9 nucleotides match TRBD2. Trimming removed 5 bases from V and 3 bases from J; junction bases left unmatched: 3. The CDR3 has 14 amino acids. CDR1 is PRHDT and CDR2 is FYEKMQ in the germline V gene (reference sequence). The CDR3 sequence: CASSKAGGTDTQYF. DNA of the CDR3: TGTGCCAGCAGCAAAGCGGGGGGTACAGATACGCAGTATTTT. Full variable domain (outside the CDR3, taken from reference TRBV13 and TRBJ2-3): AAGVIQSPRHLIKEKRETATLKCYPIPRHDTVYWYQQGPGQDPQFLISFYEKMQSDKGSIPDRFSAQQFSDYHSELNMSSLELGDSALYFCASSKAGGTDTQYFGPGTRLTVL.

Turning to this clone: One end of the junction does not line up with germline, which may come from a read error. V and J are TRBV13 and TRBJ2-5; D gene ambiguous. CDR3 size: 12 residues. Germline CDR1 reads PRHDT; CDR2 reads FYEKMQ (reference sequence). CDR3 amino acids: CASSVGSETQYF. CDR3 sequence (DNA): TGTGCCAGCAGCGTAGGTTCGGAGACCCAGTACTTC.

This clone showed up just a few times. CDR3 region: CSGRGVGDYGYTF. The CDR3 DNA is TGCAGCGGAAGGGGGGTCGGGGACTATGGCTACACCTTC. The chain couples TRBV29-1 to TRBJ1-2, with a weak D call TRBD1 (6 bases). The germline V and J ends were trimmed by 7 bases and 3 bases, with 15 bases remaining between them. Germline V CDR1 and CDR2: SQVTM, ANQGSEA. The CDR3 sequence is 13 residues long.

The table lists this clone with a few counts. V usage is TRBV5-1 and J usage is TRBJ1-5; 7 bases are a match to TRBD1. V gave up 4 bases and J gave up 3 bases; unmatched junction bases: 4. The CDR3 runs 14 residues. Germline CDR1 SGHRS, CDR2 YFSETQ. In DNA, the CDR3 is TGCGCCAGCAGCCTCGGGACAGACAATCAGCCCCAGCATTTT. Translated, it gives CASSLGTDNQPQHF. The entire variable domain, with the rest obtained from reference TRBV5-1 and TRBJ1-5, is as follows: KAGVTQTPRYLIKTRGQQVTLSCSPISGHRSVSWYQQTPGQGLQFLFEYFSETQRNKGNFPGRFSGRQFSNSRSEMNVSTLELGDSALYLCASSLGTDNQPQHFGDGTRLSIL.

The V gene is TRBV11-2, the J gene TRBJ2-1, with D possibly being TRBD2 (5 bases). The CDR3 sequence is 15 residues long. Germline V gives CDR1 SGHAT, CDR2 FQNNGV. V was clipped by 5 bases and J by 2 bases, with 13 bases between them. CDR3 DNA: TGTGCCAGCAGCCACGGGAATTATCCCTACAATGAGCAGTTCTTC. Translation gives CASSHGNYPYNEQFF.

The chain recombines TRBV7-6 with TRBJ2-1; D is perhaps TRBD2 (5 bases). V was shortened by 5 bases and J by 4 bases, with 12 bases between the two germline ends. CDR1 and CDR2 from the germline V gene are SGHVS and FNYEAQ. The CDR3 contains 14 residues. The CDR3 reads CASSPGGLYNEQFF. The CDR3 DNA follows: TGTGCCAGCAGCCCTGGCGGGCTTTACAATGAGCAGTTCTTC.

DNA of the CDR3: TGTGCCAGCAGCTTAGAAGGACACCTCCTAGCCAAAAACATTCAGTACTTC. Translating it yields CASSLEGHLLAKNIQYF. The chain joins TRBV7-9 to TRBJ2-4; D is possibly TRBD1 (5 bases). Germline V gives CDR1 SEHNR, CDR2 FQNEAQ (reference sequence). Trimming stripped 1 base from V and 0 bases from J, with 13 bases between. The CDR3 extends over 17 amino acids.